This T cell receptor (beta chain) stems from a study of T cells in Graves' hyperthyroidism and ophthalmopathy. Study in general: It was at initial diagnosis, before any treatment, that peripheral blood was collected.

Germline lookup yields CDR1 LNHDA and CDR2 SQIVND (reference sequence). This CDR3 has 16 amino acids. V was clipped by 0 bases and J by 3 bases, with 15 bases between them. RNA transcripts served as the template for amplifying TCR beta CDR3 regions. Primed by the HTBI set, a first-round RT-PCR was run on the TCR CDR3. TCRdb ran MiXCR on the multiplex PCR reads and lists one entry per CDR3 protein. The sample yields about 260,000 distinct CDR3 sequences, 20% to 25% seen once. Active moderate-to-severe ophthalmopathy, Clinical Activity Score at least 3, NOSPECS at least 4, under 3 months' duration. Every diagnosis used clinical symptoms, serum thyroxine and TRAb, thyroid ultrasound and orbital computed tomography.

This chain uses TRBV19 with TRBJ2-7, with D maybe TRBD2 (6 bases). The sample comprised blood. The sequence was obtained from a man aged 25-45 years with Graves' ophthalmopathy. The CDR3 loop is CASSIEVRDFYYEQYF. The CDR3 nucleotides are TGTGCCAGTAGTATAGAGGTCCGGGACTTTTACTACGAGCAGTACTTC.